This T cell receptor beta chain was captured by sequencing in a study of blood T cell repertoires in COVID-19. V shed 6 bases and J 0 bases; nucleotides not matched to a gene: 13. This CDR3 spans 17 amino acids. CDR1 and CDR2 from the germline V gene are WSHSY and SAAADI. TCRdb keeps only in-frame clones here, not all; method: immunoSEQ multiplex PCR. The profile shows about 300,000 clones, about nine tenths of them singletons. Sequencing was performed on PBMCs or T cells enriched from blood (not recorded which). This chain connects TRBV10-2 to TRBJ1-2; TRBD1 matches 7 bases. This TCR derives from a young woman who had recovered from COVID-19. CDR3 in DNA: TGCGCCAGCAGCCCTCCGGACAGGTGGCGTTCTAACTATGGCTACACCTTC. This encodes CASSPPDRWRSNYGYTF.